These T cell receptor beta chains were read from a single sample in a study of beta chain features in type 1 diabetes. This table comes from immunoSEQ multiplex PCR, and its TCRdb copy is limited to in-frame clones, with some not included. The sample records roughly 350,000 clones, 9.6% being singletons. The sequenced sample was central memory CD4+ T cells from blood. These receptors all stem from a man in his thirties or forties with type 1 diabetes. CDR3s include the opening cysteine and the closing phenylalanine or tryptophan. Each record gives: clone size, D gene, V gene, J gene, CDR3 DNA, CDR3 protein. D genes are given only for firm matches. Rows give clone size only sometimes, using once, few, many, or a class for an expanded clone.

abundance: -
d_gene: -
v_gene: TRBV6-6
j_gene: TRBJ1-5
CDR3nt: TGTGCCAGCAGTCGGCAACAGGGCAACAATCAGCCCCAGCATTTT
CDR3aa: CASSRQQGNNQPQHF

abundance: -
d_gene: TRBD2
v_gene: TRBV4-3
j_gene: TRBJ2-3
CDR3nt: TGCGCCAGCAGCCTCCGGACTAGCGGATACACAGATACGCAGTATTTT
CDR3aa: CASSLRTSGYTDTQYF

abundance: -
d_gene: -
v_gene: TRBV5-1
j_gene: TRBJ1-1
CDR3nt: TGCGCCAGCAAACTACAGGCACTCGAGAACACTGAAGCTTTCTTT
CDR3aa: CASKLQALENTEAFF

abundance: few
d_gene: -
v_gene: TRBV11-2
j_gene: TRBJ1-2
CDR3nt: TGTGCCAGCAGCTTAGAATCCGGTGGCTACACCTTC
CDR3aa: CASSLESGGYTF

abundance: few
d_gene: -
v_gene: TRBV5-1
j_gene: TRBJ2-4
CDR3nt: TGCGCCAGCAGCTTGGAGGTTGTGGGGCAGGGCATTCAGTACTTC
CDR3aa: CASSLEVVGQGIQYF

abundance: few
d_gene: -
v_gene: TRBV5-1
j_gene: TRBJ2-5
CDR3nt: TGCGCCAGCAGCTCGGACAGCCGGGGGCCCGAGACCCAGTACTTC
CDR3aa: CASSSDSRGPETQYF

abundance: -
d_gene: -
v_gene: TRBV5-1
j_gene: TRBJ2-5
CDR3nt: TGCGCCAGCAGCTTAGGCAGTTTAGGAGAGACCCAGTACTTC
CDR3aa: CASSLGSLGETQYF

abundance: -
d_gene: -
v_gene: TRBV9
j_gene: TRBJ2-2
CDR3nt: TGTGCCAGCAGCGTATGGGACGGCCCCGGGGAGCTGTTTTTT
CDR3aa: CASSVWDGPGELFF

abundance: few
d_gene: -
v_gene: TRBV9
j_gene: TRBJ1-2
CDR3nt: TGTGCCAGCAGCGTAGATTTCTGGGGCAGTGGCTACACCTTC
CDR3aa: CASSVDFWGSGYTF

abundance: -
d_gene: -
v_gene: TRBV7-2
j_gene: TRBJ2-7
CDR3nt: TGTGCCAGCAGCCCGAGACAGGCGACCTACGAGCAGTACTTC
CDR3aa: CASSPRQATYEQYF

abundance: -
d_gene: -
v_gene: TRBV10-3
j_gene: TRBJ2-7
CDR3nt: TGTGCCATCACGGCAGGTGATGGCTACGAGCAGTACTTC
CDR3aa: CAITAGDGYEQYF

abundance: few
d_gene: -
v_gene: TRBV6-6
j_gene: TRBJ2-4
CDR3nt: TGTGCCAGCAGTTCGGGACCTAAAAACATTCAGTACTTC
CDR3aa: CASSSGPKNIQYF

abundance: -
d_gene: -
v_gene: TRBV7-9
j_gene: TRBJ2-3
CDR3nt: TGTGCCAGCAGCCACTACATAGGCACAGATACGCAGTATTTT
CDR3aa: CASSHYIGTDTQYF

abundance: -
d_gene: -
v_gene: TRBV10-3
j_gene: TRBJ2-3
CDR3nt: TGTGCCATCGGGGGCGTTGCGCGTGGCACAGATACGCAGTATTTT
CDR3aa: CAIGGVARGTDTQYF

abundance: few
d_gene: -
v_gene: TRBV30
j_gene: TRBJ1-1
CDR3nt: TGTGCCTGGGGGCTCCTGGAGGACACTGAAGCTTTCTTT
CDR3aa: CAWGLLEDTEAFF

abundance: few
d_gene: -
v_gene: TRBV2
j_gene: TRBJ2-1
CDR3nt: TGTGCCAGCTCGATAAAGGTGTTGTACAATGAGCAGTTCTTC
CDR3aa: CASSIKVLYNEQFF

abundance: -
d_gene: -
v_gene: TRBV28
j_gene: TRBJ2-7
CDR3nt: TGTGCCAGCAGTTCTCCGACGCCCCACGAGCAGTACTTC
CDR3aa: CASSSPTPHEQYF

abundance: few
d_gene: -
v_gene: TRBV7-9
j_gene: TRBJ1-1
CDR3nt: TGTGCCAGCAGCAAGGGAGGAGAGGGTGAAGCTTTCTTT
CDR3aa: CASSKGGEGEAFF

abundance: few
d_gene: TRBD1
v_gene: TRBV28
j_gene: TRBJ2-7
CDR3nt: TGTGCCAGCAGAACACCTCGACAGGGGGTTCTCCACGAGCAGTACTTC
CDR3aa: CASRTPRQGVLHEQYF

abundance: few
d_gene: -
v_gene: TRBV5-1
j_gene: TRBJ2-5
CDR3nt: TGCGCCAGCAGCTACGGGACTCGGAGCCAAGAGACCCAGTACTTC
CDR3aa: CASSYGTRSQETQYF

abundance: -
d_gene: -
v_gene: TRBV4-3
j_gene: TRBJ2-7
CDR3nt: TGCGCCAGCAGCCAATTCTACGAGCAGTACTTC
CDR3aa: CASSQFYEQYF

abundance: few
d_gene: -
v_gene: TRBV5-4
j_gene: TRBJ2-4
CDR3nt: TGTGCCAGCAGCCAAGTATCCGACAGCGCCCCCCCGTACTTC
CDR3aa: CASSQVSDSAPPYF

abundance: -
d_gene: -
v_gene: TRBV5-1
j_gene: TRBJ2-1
CDR3nt: TGCGCCAGCAGTCCCGCTCGGGAGCAGTTCTTC
CDR3aa: CASSPAREQFF

abundance: few
d_gene: TRBD1
v_gene: TRBV6-1
j_gene: TRBJ1-2
CDR3nt: TGTGCCAGCAGTCGGGGGGACAGGACTATTTATGGCTACACCTTC
CDR3aa: CASSRGDRTIYGYTF

abundance: -
d_gene: -
v_gene: TRBV11-3
j_gene: TRBJ2-1
CDR3nt: TGTGCCAGCCAACCCGGGCTGTCGTCGGGTGAGCAGTTCTTC
CDR3aa: CASQPGLSSGEQFF

abundance: -
d_gene: TRBD1
v_gene: TRBV7-8
j_gene: TRBJ1-4
CDR3nt: TGTGCCAGCAGCTTAGCTGGTCAGGGGGCCGAAAAACTGTTTTTT
CDR3aa: CASSLAGQGAEKLFF

abundance: -
d_gene: TRBD1
v_gene: TRBV7-8
j_gene: TRBJ1-2
CDR3nt: TGTGCCAGCAGCTCCATGGCGAGACAGGGTGGCTACACCTTC
CDR3aa: CASSSMARQGGYTF

abundance: few
d_gene: -
v_gene: TRBV30
j_gene: TRBJ2-5
CDR3nt: TGTGCCTGGGGACCGGGACTCCGAGGGGAGACCCAGTACTTC
CDR3aa: CAWGPGLRGETQYF

abundance: few
d_gene: -
v_gene: TRBV6-1
j_gene: TRBJ1-1
CDR3nt: TGTGCCAGCAGTTACACGGGAAGAGCTTTCTTT
CDR3aa: CASSYTGRAFF

abundance: many
d_gene: -
v_gene: TRBV18
j_gene: TRBJ1-5
CDR3nt: TGTGCCAGCTCACCACCATCCTCTAGCAATCAGCCCCAGCATTTT
CDR3aa: CASSPPSSSNQPQHF

abundance: -
d_gene: TRBD1
v_gene: TRBV11-2
j_gene: TRBJ2-3
CDR3nt: TGTGCCAGCAGCCTCAGGACAGGGGGCGCAGATACGCAGTATTTT
CDR3aa: CASSLRTGGADTQYF

abundance: few
d_gene: -
v_gene: TRBV2
j_gene: TRBJ2-7
CDR3nt: TGTGCCAGCAGTGAAGAGCGAAGAGCGGGCTCCTTCTACGAGCAGTACTTC
CDR3aa: CASSEERRAGSFYEQYF

abundance: -
d_gene: -
v_gene: TRBV19
j_gene: TRBJ1-5
CDR3nt: TGTGCCAGTAGTAGGAAATGGGAAGTTAATCAGCCCCAGCATTTT
CDR3aa: CASSRKWEVNQPQHF

abundance: few
d_gene: TRBD2
v_gene: TRBV6-1
j_gene: TRBJ2-5
CDR3nt: TGTGCCAGCAGTGAAGCGAGAACGGGAGGGCGCCGAGAGACCCAGTACTTC
CDR3aa: CASSEARTGGRRETQYF

abundance: few
d_gene: -
v_gene: TRBV5-6
j_gene: TRBJ1-2
CDR3nt: TGTGCCAGCAGCTTGGCGGCTGCGGGGATGGTAGGCTACACCTTC
CDR3aa: CASSLAAAGMVGYTF

abundance: few
d_gene: -
v_gene: TRBV7-2
j_gene: TRBJ1-5
CDR3nt: TGTGCCAGCAGTGCAAGGAGATTTAGCAATCAGCCCCAGCATTTT
CDR3aa: CASSARRFSNQPQHF

abundance: -
d_gene: -
v_gene: TRBV28
j_gene: TRBJ1-3
CDR3nt: TGTGCCAGCAGTTTTGAGGGGTTTGTCGGAAACACCATATATTTT
CDR3aa: CASSFEGFVGNTIYF

abundance: many
d_gene: -
v_gene: TRBV10-3
j_gene: TRBJ1-5
CDR3nt: TGTGCCATCAGTGAGTCATGGGGCGGCCAGCCCCAGCATTTT
CDR3aa: CAISESWGGQPQHF

abundance: -
d_gene: TRBD1
v_gene: TRBV2
j_gene: TRBJ2-7
CDR3nt: TGTGCCAGCCTGGACAGGCCTCTCTCCTACGAGCAGTACTTC
CDR3aa: CASLDRPLSYEQYF

abundance: few
d_gene: -
v_gene: TRBV15
j_gene: TRBJ2-2
CDR3nt: TGTGCCACCAGCCAAGCGGACACCGGGGAGCTGTTTTTT
CDR3aa: CATSQADTGELFF

abundance: -
d_gene: -
v_gene: TRBV5-1
j_gene: TRBJ1-1
CDR3nt: TGCGCCAGCAGCCTGGGTCCTGGGGAAAACACTGAAGCTTTCTTT
CDR3aa: CASSLGPGENTEAFF

abundance: few
d_gene: -
v_gene: TRBV7-2
j_gene: TRBJ1-1
CDR3nt: TGTGCCAGCAGCTTAGTGGGGGCGGAGACAGAAGCTTTCTTT
CDR3aa: CASSLVGAETEAFF